The 23 T cell receptor beta chains presented below share a single source sample, sequenced in a study of CD8+CD57+ T cells in acquired aplastic anemia. An expansion of CD8+CD57+ cells by flow cytometry had been shown in patients chosen for sequencing. Profiles of TCR beta VDJ and CDR3 were generated from a genomic DNA template. One entry per CDR3 protein results from TCRdb running MiXCR on the reads. The sample contains more than 150,000 distinct CDR3 sequences, nearly 50% of which appear only once. Sequences were obtained from sorted CD4+, CD8+, or CD8+CD57+ T cells (not recorded which) from PBMCs. The receptors originated from a human donor with aplastic anemia.

This clonotype occurred a few times. This chain joins TRBV3-1 and TRBJ1-2, with D possibly matching TRBD1 (6 bases). CDR1 and CDR2 from the germline V gene are LGHDT and YNNKEL (reference sequence). The germline V and J ends were trimmed by 4 bases and 3 bases, with 15 bases remaining between them. The CDR3 sequence is 15 residues long. CDR3 sequence (DNA): TGTGCCAGCAGCCGCGACACAGGGACCTACTATGGCTACACCTTC. Translating it yields CASSRDTGTYYGYTF.

The chain is built from TRBV14 and TRBJ1-6; possible D gene TRBD1, 6 bases. Trimming took 5 bases from V and 13 from J, leaving 18 bases between them. Germline-derived CDR1 and CDR2 are SGHDN and FVKESK. The CDR3 has 14 amino acids. CDR3 sequence: CASSAVRGLEPLHF. The CDR3 DNA reads TGTGCCAGCAGCGCAGTTAGGGGGTTGGAGCCCCTCCACTTT.

This rearrangement joins TRBV5-1 to TRBJ2-5; 7 bases align to TRBD2. The ends lost 0 bases at V and 2 bases at J; junction bases unmatched: 10. The CDR3 sequence is 17 residues long. Germline CDR1 SGHRS, CDR2 YFSETQ. CDR3 loop: CASSLGRPWTSQETQYF. CDR3 DNA: TGCGCCAGCAGCTTGGGACGCCCTTGGACTAGTCAAGAGACCCAGTACTTC.

This clonotype was counted a few times. This chain uses TRBV20-1 with TRBJ2-7, with D perhaps TRBD1 (5 bases). Germline V CDR1 and CDR2: DFQATT, SNEGSKA (reference sequence). The CDR3 spans 13 residues. V was pared by 2 bases and J by 1 base, with 9 bases between. This CDR3 reads CSARPDSSYEQYF. CDR3 sequence (DNA): TGCAGTGCTAGACCCGACAGTTCCTACGAGCAGTACTTC.

The V call is TRBV25-1, the J call TRBJ1-5; 7 bases agree with TRBD1. Germline V gene data show CDR1 as MGHDK and CDR2 as SYGVNS. The CDR3 is 14 amino acids. After removal of 4 bases from V and 6 bases from J, the junction contained 6 bases not matched to a gene. CDR3 sequence (DNA): TGTGCCAGCAGTGCAACAGGGGAGCGTCAGCCCCAGCATTTT. It codes for CASSATGERQPQHF.

This clonotype was observed a few times. The chain couples TRBV28 to TRBJ2-7; no firm D call. The CDR3 sequence is 12 residues long. V lost 5 bases and J 7 bases, leaving 12 bases between the germline ends. Germline CDR1 MDHEN, CDR2 SYDVKM. This chain's CDR3 is CASSPRAPEQYF. DNA of the CDR3: TGTGCCAGCAGTCCCCGGGCCCCGGAGCAGTACTTC.

In nucleotides, the CDR3 is TGTGCCAGCAGCCGTAGTCCGGGACTAGCGGGGGGGTACACCGGGGAGCTGTTTTTT. Protein sequence: CASSRSPGLAGGYTGELFF. J is TRBJ2-2 and V is TRBV4-2; 16 bases line up with TRBD2. Germline CDR1 and CDR2: LGHNA and YNFKEQ. The CDR3 extends over 19 amino acids. V shed 4 bases, J shed 3 bases, and the junction held 8 bases outside the gene matches.

This clonotype was found many times. V and J are TRBV2 and TRBJ2-3; TRBD2 matches at 13 bases. Unmatched junction bases numbered 7, after V lost 7 bases and J lost 6 bases. The CDR3 is 15 amino acids. Germline V CDR1 and CDR2: SNHLY, FYNNEI. The CDR3 DNA reads as TGTGCCAGCACGCCGGGACTAGCGGGGTTGGATACGCAGTATTTT. Amino acid sequence: CASTPGLAGLDTQYF.

This clonotype was picked up many times. The CDR3 reads CASSKTGSQPQHF. The CDR3 coding sequence is TGTGCCAGCAGCAAGACAGGGTCCCAGCCCCAGCATTTT. This chain links TRBV2 with TRBJ1-5; 7 nucleotides agree with TRBD1. This CDR3 has 13 residues. V lost 6 bases and J lost 7; bases outside the gene matches: 6. The germline gives CDR1 SNHLY, CDR2 FYNNEI.

V gene TRBV20-1 combines with J gene TRBJ2-7, with D uncertain. V was pared by 0 bases and J by 0 bases, with 9 bases between. The germline CDR1 and CDR2 sequences are DFQATT and SNEGSKA (reference sequence). CDR3 length equals 14 residues. DNA for the CDR3: TGCAGTGCTAGAGAGAGAGCGCGCTCCTACGAGCAGTACTTC. Translation: CSARERARSYEQYF.

With respect to this clonotype: An end of the junction does not agree with germline; a read error may underlie this. The chain is built from TRBV5-4 and TRBJ1-1, with a possible D match to TRBD1 (6 bases). This CDR3 has 13 residues. Germline CDR1 reads SGHNT; CDR2 reads YYREEE (reference sequence). CDR3: CASTRAGGTEAFF. The CDR3 nucleotides read TGTGCCAGCACCAGGGCGGGGGGCACTGAAGCTTTCTTC.

This clonotype was detected many times. The chain is built from TRBV7-6 and TRBJ2-2; D possibly corresponds to TRBD2 (5 bases). Germline-derived CDR1 and CDR2 are SGHVS and FNYEAQ. The germline V and J ends were trimmed by 5 bases and 0 bases, with 13 bases remaining between them. The CDR3 runs 16 residues. CDR3 coding DNA: TGTGCCAGCAGCCCGAGGGCCAATACGAACACCGGGGAGCTGTTTTTT. Translating it yields CASSPRANTNTGELFF.

The CDR3 spells CASRDGQGNYGYTF. The CDR3 DNA sequence: TGTGCCAGCAGAGATGGACAGGGTAACTATGGCTACACCTTC. The chain carries TRBV7-2 and TRBJ1-2, with 8 bases fitting TRBD1. J lost 1 base, V lost 6 bases, and 4 bases had no gene match. Germline CDR1 and CDR2: SGHTA and FQGNSA. This CDR3 region has 14 residues.

This clonotype was seen many times. The chain has TRBV7-3 and TRBJ2-1, with 7 nucleotides matching TRBD2. CDR1 is SGHTA and CDR2 is FQGTGA in the germline V gene. CDR3 length equals 15 residues. V lost 5 bases and J lost 2; bases outside the gene matches: 6. The CDR3: CASSTSGKPYNEQFF. CDR3 DNA sequence: TGTGCCAGCAGCACAAGCGGGAAACCCTACAATGAGCAGTTCTTC.

At least ten counts were recorded for this clonotype. The V and J genes are TRBV19 and TRBJ2-1; the D gene could be TRBD1 or TRBD2 (6 bases each). In germline, CDR1 is LNHDA, CDR2 SQIVND (reference sequence). Trimming removed 0 bases from V and 5 bases from J, with 11 bases in between. The CDR3 length is 15 residues. Written as DNA, the CDR3 is TGTGCCAGTAGTATAGATCGGGGGCAAAACAATGAGCAGTTCTTC. Protein product: CASSIDRGQNNEQFF.

This clonotype was observed at least ten times. The chain uses TRBV2 and TRBJ1-5; D call uncertain. In germline, CDR1 is SNHLY, CDR2 FYNNEI. CDR3 size: 13 residues. Trimming pared 7 bases from V and 1 base from J, leaving 8 bases between. CDR3 bases: TGTGCCAGCAAGGGTAGCAGCAATCAGCCCCAGCATTTT. It encodes CASKGSSNQPQHF.

The chain carries TRBV20-1 and TRBJ1-1, with TRBD1 identical over 7 bases. CDR3 length equals 14 residues. CDR1 is DFQATT and CDR2 is SNEGSKA in the germline V gene (reference sequence). V dropped 1 base and J dropped 2; count of bases not matched to a gene: 4. CDR3 bases: TGCAGTGCTAGAGCCGGGACAGCCAACACTGAAGCTTTCTTT. Translating gives CSARAGTANTEAFF.

The V gene is TRBV19, the J gene TRBJ1-1, with 8 bases identical to TRBD1. The germline V gene has CDR1 LNHDA and CDR2 SQIVND (reference sequence). The ends lost 4 bases at V and 1 base at J; junction bases unmatched: 8. The CDR3 contains 16 residues. CDR3 sequence (DNA): TGTGCCAGTAGTAGACTTCACGGGACAGGGAACACTGAAGCTTTCTTT. Protein product: CASSRLHGTGNTEAFF.

This clonotype has only a few counts. This sequence may be a read error, since a much larger clone differs from it by one base. The V call is TRBV7-8, the J call TRBJ2-7; 7 bases align to TRBD1. This CDR3 comprises 14 residues. Germline V gene sequence: CDR1 SGHVS, CDR2 FQNEAQ. Here the CDR3 reads CASSSQGWAYGQYF. The DNA of the CDR3 is TGTGCCAGCAGCTCACAGGGGTGGGCCTACGGGCAGTACTTC.

V and J are TRBV15 and TRBJ1-4; TRBD1 aligns across 9 bases. Per germline, CDR1 LNHNV and CDR2 YYDKDF (reference sequence). The CDR3 length is 16 residues. The V and J ends lost 0 bases and 6 bases, in that order; junction bases with no gene match: 5. The CDR3 region has the DNA TGTGCCACCAGCAGAGACCCGGGACAGGGATATGAAAAACTGTTTTTT. It codes for CATSRDPGQGYEKLFF.

In its sample, this clonotype was seen many times. The chain employs TRBV24-1 and TRBJ2-3; D tentatively reads TRBD1 or TRBD2 (5 bases each). The V end lost 0 bases, the J end lost 2 bases, and 11 bases lay between the germline ends. The CDR3 is made up of 16 amino acids. CDR1 and CDR2 from the germline V gene are KGHDR and SFDVKD. The CDR3 loop reads CATSDLSRDDTDTQYF. Here the CDR3 DNA reads TGTGCCACCAGTGATTTGAGCAGGGACGACACAGATACGCAGTATTTT.

This clonotype was observed many times. Sequence at one end of the junction differs from germline and may be a read error. This chain joins TRBV7-7 and TRBJ2-7; D might be TRBD2 (6 bases). Germline values: CDR1 SSHAT, CDR2 FNYEAQ (reference sequence). This CDR3 is built from 16 residues. CDR3 residues: CASSFGGTRVGYEQYF. The CDR3 DNA is TGTGCTAGCAGCTTTGGGGGGACGAGGGTTGGTTACGAGCAGTACTTC.

This clonotype was detected ten times or more. The rearrangement joins TRBV10-3 to TRBJ2-1; a possible D gene is TRBD2 (6 bases). The V gene's germline CDR1 is ENHRY and CDR2 SYGVKD. The CDR3 is 15 amino acids. Trimming removed 7 bases at V and 8 bases at J, with 21 bases between. This CDR3 is CAITPSGGKFHEQFF. The CDR3 DNA follows: TGTGCCATCACCCCGTCGGGCGGGAAGTTTCATGAGCAGTTCTTC.